What follows are 19 T cell receptor beta chains derived from one specimen sequenced in a study of blood T cell repertoires in COVID-19. Here immunoSEQ multiplex PCR was the method, and the copy in TCRdb shows in-frame clones only, minus some. Of about 100,000 clones listed, about nine tenths are singletons. The source material was peripheral blood. The receptors were gathered from a man aged 45 to 65 with active COVID-19.

The chain carries TRBV2 and TRBJ2-1, with 11 bases that match TRBD2. Germline loops: CDR1 SNHLY, CDR2 FYNNEI. The CDR3 totals 15 residues. Trimming at V came to 6 bases and at J to 8 bases, leaving 9 bases not matched to a gene. The CDR3 DNA is TGTGCCAGCAGCGCAACTAGCGGGAGAGGAGATGAGCAGTTCTTC. Encoded protein: CASSATSGRGDEQFF.

In its sample, this clone was seen once. The chain employs TRBV25-1 and TRBJ2-4; D gene unclear. Looked up from germline, CDR1 is MGHDK and CDR2 is SYGVNS. CDR3 length: 16 amino acids. V was pared by 4 bases and J by 5 bases, with 18 bases between. The CDR3 protein is CASSAYGPGSQNIQYF. CDR3 DNA sequence: TGTGCCAGCAGTGCTTATGGGCCAGGCTCTCAAAACATTCAGTACTTC.

The chain uses TRBV5-6 and TRBJ1-6; 10 nucleotides align to TRBD1. In germline, CDR1 is SGHDT, CDR2 YYEEEE. The CDR3 is 16 residues long. V shed 3 bases, J shed 10 bases, and the junction held 10 bases outside the gene matches. Written as DNA, the CDR3 is TGTGCCAGCAGCTGGGATTGGGACAGGGGTAGCTCACCCCTCCACTTT. Its protein product is CASSWDWDRGSSPLHF.

The V call is TRBV15, the J call TRBJ1-5; weak D call: TRBD1 (6 bases). This CDR3 has 15 amino acids. CDR1 is LNHNV and CDR2 is YYDKDF in the germline V gene (reference sequence). The V end lost 1 base, the J end lost 6 bases, and 13 bases lay between the germline ends. The CDR3 sequence is CATSRGGPSGQPQHF. The CDR3 nucleotides read TGTGCCACCAGCAGAGGGGGGCCTTCAGGTCAGCCCCAGCATTTT.

The V and J genes are TRBV15 and TRBJ1-1, with D tentatively TRBD1 (6 bases). The ends were cut back, 3 bases at V and 2 bases at J, with 16 bases in the middle. The CDR3 covers 16 residues. Looked up from germline, CDR1 is LNHNV and CDR2 is YYDKDF (reference sequence). The CDR3 sequence is CATSSPLGTTNTEAFF. CDR3 coding DNA: TGTGCCACCAGCAGCCCCTTGGGGACAACTAACACTGAAGCTTTCTTT.

The V call is TRBV6-5, the J call TRBJ1-3; D is unresolved. This CDR3 spans 16 amino acids. CDR1 MNHEY and CDR2 SVGAGI come from the germline V gene. V lost 4 bases and J lost 4, with 17 bases in between. CDR3 DNA sequence: TGTGCCAGCAGTTTTATTCGCCCGGGATCAGGAAACACCATATATTTT. This translates into CASSFIRPGSGNTIYF.

This rearrangement joins TRBV6-5 to TRBJ2-3; 13 nucleotides align to TRBD2. Trimming took 6 bases from V and 5 from J; bases not matched to a gene: 2. This CDR3 comprises 14 residues. Per the germline V gene, CDR1 is MNHEY and CDR2 is SVGAGI. CDR3 residues: CASRTSGGGDTQYF. The CDR3 DNA reads as TGTGCCAGCAGAACTAGCGGGGGGGGAGATACGCAGTATTTT.

V usage is TRBV7-8 and J usage is TRBJ1-6; TRBD1 matches 7 bases. Germline loops: CDR1 SGHVS, CDR2 FQNEAQ. V shed 5 bases and J 1 base; nucleotides not matched to a gene: 5. CDR3 length: 16 amino acids. The CDR3 protein is CASSPRQGSYNSPLHF. The CDR3 DNA reads as TGTGCCAGCAGCCCCCGACAGGGTTCCTATAATTCACCCCTCCACTTT.

The V gene is TRBV6-1, the J gene TRBJ1-5; possibly TRBD1 for D (5 bases). The V and J ends lost 1 base and 2 bases respectively, with 15 bases between them. From germline, CDR1 is MNHNS and CDR2 SASEGT. The CDR3 has 17 amino acids. CDR3 protein: CASSEGQKSVGNQPQHF. DNA of the CDR3: TGTGCCAGCAGTGAAGGACAGAAGAGCGTGGGCAATCAGCCCCAGCATTTT.

This rearrangement joins TRBV5-1 to TRBJ2-1; D is ambiguous. The CDR3 contains 14 residues. From germline, CDR1 is SGHRS and CDR2 YFSETQ. Trimming pared 1 base from V and 5 bases from J, leaving 10 bases between. The CDR3 bases are TGCGCCAGCAGCTTGTCCCTAGATAACAATGAGCAGTTCTTC. It is translated as CASSLSLDNNEQFF.

The chain has TRBV7-2 and TRBJ1-5; D unclear. Trimming shortened V by 5 bases and J by 1 base, and 9 bases separated the two germline ends. The CDR3 loop spans 14 amino acids. CDR1 and CDR2 (germline): SGHTA, FQGNSA. The CDR3 loop is CASSPTGSNQPQHF. Here the CDR3 DNA reads TGTGCCAGCAGCCCCACGGGAAGCAATCAGCCCCAGCATTTT.

The V and J genes are TRBV3-1 (or the pseudogene TRBV3-2) and TRBJ2-7; 9 bases align to TRBD1. J lost 5 bases, V lost 3 bases, and 20 bases had no gene match. Germline assignment: CDR1 LGHDT and CDR2 YNNKEL (reference sequence). CDR3 length equals 19 residues. CDR3 loop: CASSHCALLTRDRENEQYV. In DNA, the CDR3 is TGTGCCAGCAGCCACTGCGCCCTACTAACCCGGGACAGGGAGAACGAGCAGTACGTC.

This sequence joins TRBV19 and TRBJ2-6; 9 bases fit TRBD1. V shed 5 bases, J shed 0 bases, and the junction held 8 bases outside the gene matches. Germline CDR1 is LNHDA and CDR2 is SQIVND (reference sequence). The CDR3 is 18 residues long. CDR3 loop: CASSSRQGVSSGANVLTF. CDR3 DNA sequence: TGTGCCAGTAGTTCCCGACAGGGGGTTAGCTCTGGGGCCAACGTCCTGACTTTC.

The CDR3 sequence: CASSLELAGPYNEQFF. The DNA for the CDR3 is TGTGCCAGCAGCTTAGAACTAGCGGGGCCCTACAATGAGCAGTTCTTC. The gene calls are TRBV7-9 and TRBJ2-1; 10 bases fit TRBD2. V was pared by 1 base and J by 2 bases, with 2 bases of the junction left unmatched. The CDR3 runs 16 residues. CDR1 and CDR2 (germline): SEHNR, FQNEAQ (reference sequence).

A single count supports this clone. This chain connects TRBV7-9 to TRBJ1-2; possibly TRBD1 for D (6 bases). The V and J ends lost 4 bases and 8 bases respectively, with 20 bases between them. The CDR3 runs 15 residues. Germline V CDR1 and CDR2: SEHNR, FQNEAQ (reference sequence). The CDR3 is CASSSGQLRGLGYTF. CDR3 DNA: TGTGCCAGCAGCTCCGGACAGCTCCGTGGCCTGGGCTACACCTTC. Full variable domain (outside the CDR3, taken from reference TRBV7-9 and TRBJ1-2): DTGVSQNPRHKITKRGQNVTFRCDPISEHNRLYWYRQTLGQGPEFLTYFQNEAQLEKSRLLSDRFSAERPKGSFSTLEIQRTEQGDSAMYLCASSSGQLRGLGYTFGSGTRLTVV.

V is TRBV19 and J is TRBJ1-6; 8 positions match TRBD1. Losses at the gene ends were 11 bases for V and 9 bases for J; bases not matched to a gene: 21. Germline V gene lookup returns CDR1 LNHDA and CDR2 SQIVND (reference sequence). This CDR3 is 17 amino acids long. CDR3: CASNHQGATNRVSPLHF. In nucleotides, the CDR3 is TGTGCCTCTAATCACCAGGGGGCAACAAACCGAGTTTCACCCCTCCACTTT.

This clone was detected only once. The V call is TRBV19, the J call TRBJ2-1, with 14 positions matching TRBD2. Germline trimming cut 3 bases from V and 10 bases from J; bases unmatched to any gene: 14. The CDR3 contains 18 residues. Germline V CDR1 and CDR2: LNHDA, SQIVND (reference sequence). CDR3 bases: TGTGCCAGTAGTATCGATCCCCCGACTAGCGGGAGGGTGGTGGAGCAGTTCTTC. This encodes CASSIDPPTSGRVVEQFF.

V is TRBV15 and J is TRBJ1-6; 9 bases map to TRBD1. CDR1 and CDR2 from the germline V gene are LNHNV and YYDKDF (reference sequence). The junction had 4 bases not matched to a gene; V was cut back by 6 bases and J by 7 bases. The CDR3 spans 14 residues. The CDR3 region is CATRNRGPNSPLHF. CDR3 sequence (DNA): TGTGCCACCAGGAACAGGGGGCCAAATTCACCCCTCCACTTT.

The V and J genes are TRBV7-2 and TRBJ2-5; 14 positions agree with TRBD2. CDR1 is SGHTA and CDR2 is FQGNSA in the germline V gene. The junction had 8 bases not matched to a gene; V was cut back by 4 bases and J by 1 base. The CDR3 is made up of 18 amino acids. DNA for the CDR3: TGTGCCAGCAGCTATGGACTAGCGGGGGGAACTATCCAAGAGACCCAGTACTTC. Translation gives CASSYGLAGGTIQETQYF.